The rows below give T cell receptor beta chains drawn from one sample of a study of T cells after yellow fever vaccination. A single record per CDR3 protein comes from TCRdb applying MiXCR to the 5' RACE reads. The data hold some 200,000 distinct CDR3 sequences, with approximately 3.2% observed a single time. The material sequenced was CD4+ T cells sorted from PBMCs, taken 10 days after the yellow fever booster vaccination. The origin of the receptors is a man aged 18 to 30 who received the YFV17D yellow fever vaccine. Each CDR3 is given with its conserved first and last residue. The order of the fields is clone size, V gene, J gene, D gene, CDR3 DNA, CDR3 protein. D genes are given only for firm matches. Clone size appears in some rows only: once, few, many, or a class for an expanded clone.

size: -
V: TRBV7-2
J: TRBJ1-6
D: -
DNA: TGTGCCAGCAGCTTCCTGCCCCCCACAAGACACCTGGTTTTACCCCTCCACTTT
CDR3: CASSFLPPTRHLVLPLHF

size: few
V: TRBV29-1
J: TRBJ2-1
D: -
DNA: TGCAGCGTTCGTACAGGGTTCCTATACAATGAGCAGTTCTTC
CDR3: CSVRTGFLYNEQFF

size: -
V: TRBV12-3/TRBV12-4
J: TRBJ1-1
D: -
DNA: TGTGCCACCCGCCTGTCGGGACTCATGAACACTGAAGCTTTCTTT
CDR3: CATRLSGLMNTEAFF

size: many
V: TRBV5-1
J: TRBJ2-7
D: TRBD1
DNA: TGCGCCAGCAGCGTGACAGGGACCAGCTCCTACGAGCAGTACTTC
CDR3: CASSVTGTSSYEQYF

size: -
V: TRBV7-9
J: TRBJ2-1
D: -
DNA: TGTGCCAGCAGCCGAGGGGAGAATGAGCAGTTCTTC
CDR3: CASSRGENEQFF

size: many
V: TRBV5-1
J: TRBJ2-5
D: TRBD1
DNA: TGCGCCAGCAGCTTGGCGCGGACAGGGGGAGAGACCCAGTACTTC
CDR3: CASSLARTGGETQYF

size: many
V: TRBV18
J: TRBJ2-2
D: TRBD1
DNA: TGTGCCAGCTCAGCCGGACAGGTTGACGGGGAGCTGTTTTTT
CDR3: CASSAGQVDGELFF

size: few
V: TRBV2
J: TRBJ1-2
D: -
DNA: TGTGCCAGCGGGTGGGGTGGCTACACCTTC
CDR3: CASGWGGYTF

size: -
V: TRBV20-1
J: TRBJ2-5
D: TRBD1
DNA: TGCAGTGTTAACGACAGGGTGGTTGTCCAATACTTC
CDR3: CSVNDRVVVQYF

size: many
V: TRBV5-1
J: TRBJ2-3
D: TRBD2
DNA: TGCGCCAGCTCGACTAGCGGGGCCACAGATACGCAGTATTTT
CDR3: CASSTSGATDTQYF

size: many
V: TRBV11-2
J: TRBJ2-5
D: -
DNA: TGTGCCAGCAGCCCTGGAGTAACCCAGTACTTC
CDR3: CASSPGVTQYF

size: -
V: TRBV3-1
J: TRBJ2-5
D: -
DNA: TGTGCCAGCAGCCAAGGGGCAACAACCCAAGAGACCCAGTACTTC
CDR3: CASSQGATTQETQYF

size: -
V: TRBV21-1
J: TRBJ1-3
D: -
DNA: TGTGCCAGCAAGGCGGTGACAGGGCCTTACCTCTCTGGAAACACCATATATTTT
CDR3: CASKAVTGPYLSGNTIYF

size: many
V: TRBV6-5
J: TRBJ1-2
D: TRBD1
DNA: TGTGCCAGCAGACCGGGACAGGCGCACTATGGCTACACCTTC
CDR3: CASRPGQAHYGYTF

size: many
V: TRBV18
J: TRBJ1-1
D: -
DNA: TGTGCCAGCTCAGAACGGAGTGAAGCTTTCTTT
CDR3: CASSERSEAFF

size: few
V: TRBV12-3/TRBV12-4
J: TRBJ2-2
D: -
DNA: TGTGCCAGCAGTTTAGGGTGGGGGAACACCGGGGAGCTGTTTTTT
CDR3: CASSLGWGNTGELFF

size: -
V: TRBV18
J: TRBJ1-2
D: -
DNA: TGTGCCAGCTCACCACCACTTTTCACAGGGACCGCTGGCTACACCTTC
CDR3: CASSPPLFTGTAGYTF

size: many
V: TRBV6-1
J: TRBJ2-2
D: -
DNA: TGTGCCAGCAGTGAACCGGCTTCGACCACCGGGGAGCTGTTTTTT
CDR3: CASSEPASTTGELFF

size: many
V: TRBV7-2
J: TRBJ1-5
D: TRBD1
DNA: TGTGCCAGCAGCTTCGGACAGGCTAGCAATCAGCCCCAGCATTTT
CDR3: CASSFGQASNQPQHF